The 30 T cell receptor beta chains in this list originate from one sample, sequenced in a study of tumor-infiltrating lymphocytes in primary liver carcinoma. Out of unsorted whole blood came the blood RNA, and germline DNA was extracted as well. Priming with a constant-region primer yielded TCR beta cDNA from approximately 500 ng total RNA. A slightly modified ARM-PCR protocol with three nested multiplex PCR rounds produced these TCR beta libraries. In the first two PCR rounds, TRBV1-TRBV30 forward primers were paired with a C-beta reverse primer, and each round lasted about 9 cycles. In TCRdb, the multiplex PCR reads were re-called with MiXCR into one record per CDR3 protein. The table lists some 180,000 distinct CDR3 sequences, roughly 60% of them singletons. The sequencing input was peripheral blood. Receptor source: a man in his forties with primary liver carcinoma and hepatitis B virus infection.

The chain links TRBV4-1 to TRBJ2-5; 9 bases line up with TRBD2. The J segment lost 3 bases and the V segment lost 0 bases, leaving 11 bases of the junction unmatched. CDR1 is MGHRA, CDR2 YSYEKL, per germline. The CDR3 length is 18 residues. In DNA, the CDR3 is TGCGCCAGCAGCCAAGATAGGGGACTAGCCAATACAAAAGAGACCCAGTACTTC. It specifies CASSQDRGLANTKETQYF.

The chain is built from TRBV6-5 and TRBJ2-2; 10 bases fit TRBD1. The V gene end was trimmed by 6 bases and the J gene end by 7 bases; junction bases not matched to a gene: 11. The CDR3 is made up of 16 amino acids. Per germline, CDR1 MNHEY and CDR2 SVGAGI. The CDR3 protein is CASSAIGTGDNGELFF. The DNA of the CDR3 is TGTGCCAGCAGCGCGATAGGGACAGGGGACAACGGGGAGCTGTTTTTT.

Worth noting for this clonotype: At one end the junction does not follow the germline gene, possibly because of a read error. The chain joins TRBV11-2 to TRBJ1-6; D is undetermined. This CDR3 has 15 amino acids. Germline assignment: CDR1 SGHAT and CDR2 FQNNGV. The CDR3 region has the DNA TGTGCCAGCAGTTTAGGGAGGTTCGTCGGGTCACCCCTCCACTTT. Its protein product is CASSLGRFVGSPLHF.

This clonotype was recorded at least ten times. The genes are TRBV11-2 and TRBJ2-7; possibly TRBD1 for D (6 bases). The V and J ends lost 1 base and 7 bases respectively, with 17 bases between them. Germline assignment: CDR1 SGHAT and CDR2 FQNNGV. The CDR3 is made up of 15 amino acids. The CDR3 DNA sequence: TGTGCCAGCAGCTTAGTTCTGGGGGCGACGGGAGAGCAGTACTTC. Amino acid sequence: CASSLVLGATGEQYF.

This clonotype has a count of ten or more. The rearrangement links TRBV29-1 to TRBJ1-1, with D perhaps TRBD1 (5 bases). The V and J ends lost 4 bases and 5 bases respectively, with 20 bases between them. Germline V gene lookup returns CDR1 SQVTM and CDR2 ANQGSEA. The length of the CDR3 is 15 residues. CDR3 amino acids: CSVAAGTGRATEAFF. The CDR3 region has the DNA TGCAGCGTTGCTGCGGGGACCGGGCGGGCGACTGAAGCTTTCTTT.

Comments on this clonotype: A much larger clone differs from this one at a single base, so this may be a read error. Because the CDR3 is missing its conserved closing phenylalanine or tryptophan, this is likely a read error. The rearrangement uses TRBV11-2 and TRBJ2-3; TRBD2 matches at 7 bases. CDR3 size: 15 residues. After removal of 5 bases from V and 4 bases from J, the junction contained 9 bases not matched to a gene. CDR1 is SGHAT, CDR2 FQNNGV, per germline. The CDR3 loop is CASSRAGPRADTQYL. CDR3 bases: TGTGCCAGCAGCCGAGCGGGGCCGAGGGCAGATACGCAGTATCTT.

The V call is TRBV12-3 or TRBV12-4, the J call TRBJ1-4; D is unresolved. Trimming stripped 3 bases from V and 7 bases from J, with 9 bases between. The CDR3 covers 13 residues. The CDR3 nucleotides read TGTGCCAGCAGTTTTACCGCCGGTGAAAAACTGTTTTTT. Amino acid sequence: CASSFTAGEKLFF.

This CDR3 is CTNSLSGTSRRGEQFF. CDR3 DNA: TGTACCAACAGCTTATCAGGGACTAGCAGGAGAGGTGAGCAGTTCTTC. V usage is TRBV11-3 and J usage is TRBJ2-1; TRBD2 matches 9 bases. Germline V gene data show CDR1 as SGHNT and CDR2 as YENEEA. The CDR3 is 16 amino acids.

Regarding this clonotype: Relative to the germline gene, one junction end is altered; a read error may explain this. The rearrangement joins TRBV12-3 or TRBV12-4 to TRBJ1-2; D uncertain. The CDR3 is 13 residues long. CDR3 protein: CAGSFGQQYGYTF. DNA of the CDR3: TGTGCCGGCAGTTTTGGCCAGCAATATGGCTACACCTTC.

This clonotype came up many times. The chain employs TRBV12-3 or TRBV12-4 and TRBJ1-6; D gene unclear. This CDR3 region has 13 residues. V gave up 5 bases and J gave up 9 bases, with 11 bases separating them. CDR3 sequence reads: CASSPFGGSPLHF. CDR3 in DNA: TGTGCCAGCAGTCCGTTCGGTGGTTCACCCCTCCACTTT.

The rearrangement joins TRBV10-3 to TRBJ2-3; possible D gene TRBD1, 5 bases. V was trimmed by 11 bases and J by 4 bases, leaving 19 bases between them. CDR3 length: 14 amino acids. The V gene's germline CDR1 is ENHRY and CDR2 SYGVKD. In nucleotides, the CDR3 is TGTGCCCCCGTGGACACCACGCGGCCAGATACGCAGTATTTT. It specifies CAPVDTTRPDTQYF.

For this clonotype: This CDR3 is missing its conserved last phenylalanine or tryptophan, likely due to a read error. V gene TRBV6-6 combines with J gene TRBJ1-5, with D perhaps TRBD1 (5 bases). The CDR3 spans 14 residues. CDR1 is MNHNY, CDR2 SVGAGI, per germline (reference sequence). V shed 5 bases and J shed 4 bases, with 12 bases lying between them. Here the CDR3 DNA reads TGTGCCAGCAGTGGGGACGGTAGTAATCAGCCCCAGCATTCT. The encoded protein is CASSGDGSNQPQHS.

The chain carries TRBV5-5 and TRBJ2-1; 12 positions match TRBD2. The CDR3 length is 17 residues. Germline V lookup: CDR1 SGHKS, CDR2 YYEKEE (reference sequence). The V gene end was trimmed by 0 bases and the J gene end by 4 bases; junction bases not matched to a gene: 5. The DNA of the CDR3 is TGTGCCAGCAGCTTGGACATCGGACTAGCGGGGTACAATGAGCAGTTCTTC. As protein: CASSLDIGLAGYNEQFF.

The genes are TRBV5-4 and TRBJ1-1, with 9 bases that match TRBD1. CDR1 is SGHNT and CDR2 is YYREEE in the germline V gene (reference sequence). The CDR3 runs to 14 residues. With 3 bases clipped from V and 5 bases from J, the junction kept 5 bases outside the gene matches. The CDR3 coding sequence is TGTGCCAGCAGCTGGAAGACAGGGGGAACTGAAGCTTTCTTT. This codes for CASSWKTGGTEAFF.

On this clonotype: A single base separates this from a much larger clone, so it may be a read error. The J gene is TRBJ2-1, the V gene TRBV11-2; D perhaps matches TRBD1 (5 bases). Germline V gives CDR1 SGHAT, CDR2 FQNNGV. This CDR3 is 15 amino acids long. As DNA, the CDR3 is TGTGCCAGCAGCTTCCAGGGTCGCCCCTACAGTGAGCAGTTCTTC. It specifies CASSFQGRPYSEQFF.

The chain combines TRBV5-1 with TRBJ2-2, with D possibly being TRBD1 or TRBD2 (5 bases each). V was cut by 7 bases and J by 2 bases, with 18 bases left in between. The CDR3 covers 16 residues. Germline lookup yields CDR1 SGHRS and CDR2 YFSETQ. The CDR3 nucleotides are TGCGCCAGCGGGGGATCGACCGGGGCAAACACCGGGGAGCTGTTTTTT. This translates into CASGGSTGANTGELFF.

Turning to this clonotype: One junction end does not reproduce the germline sequence, and a read error may be involved. The chain employs TRBV11-2 and TRBJ1-3; TRBD1 might be the D (6 bases). This CDR3 region has 17 residues. Germline V gene data show CDR1 as SGHAT and CDR2 as FQNNGV. CDR3 sequence reads: CASSRNDRTYSGNTIYF. The CDR3 DNA sequence: TGTGCTAGCAGTCGTAATGACAGGACCTACTCTGGAAACACCATATATTTT.

The V call is TRBV14, the J call TRBJ2-1; D not certain. V gave up 6 bases and J gave up 7 bases, with 10 bases separating them. The CDR3 spans 12 residues. The germline CDR1 and CDR2 sequences are SGHDN and FVKESK. The CDR3 DNA is TGTGCCAGCAGACAGTATGGAAATGAGCAGTTCTTC. This encodes CASRQYGNEQFF.

This clonotype has ten or more counts. The rearrangement joins TRBV11-2 to TRBJ1-2, with TRBD1 as a possible D gene (6 bases). The CDR3 has 18 amino acids. CDR1 is SGHAT and CDR2 is FQNNGV in the germline V gene. The V end lost 1 base, the J end lost 6 bases, and 24 bases lay between the germline ends. The CDR3 nucleotides read TGTGCCAGCAGCTTAGTAATAATAGGGCGGCAGGGGCCGGATGGCTACACCTTC. Residues: CASSLVIIGRQGPDGYTF. The variable domain in full, completed from reference TRBV11-2 and TRBJ1-2, reads EAGVAQSPRYKIIEKRQSVAFWCNPISGHATLYWYQQILGQGPKLLIQFQNNGVVDDSQLPKDRFSAERLKGVDSTLKIQPAKLEDSAVYLCASSLVIIGRQGPDGYTFGSGTRLTVV.

This clonotype was observed once. J is TRBJ2-1 and V is TRBV30; no clear D gene. Germline V gene sequence: CDR1 GTSNPN, CDR2 SVGIG (reference sequence). This CDR3 region has 14 residues. Trimming shortened V by 2 bases and J by 5 bases, and 13 bases separated the two germline ends. The CDR3 DNA reads as TGTGCCTGGAGTTCTAAGAAGGACCACAATGAGCAGTTCTTC. This sequence encodes CAWSSKKDHNEQFF.

This clonotype was seen more than once but under ten times. This rearrangement joins TRBV7-9 to TRBJ2-7, with D unclear. There are 13 residues in the CDR3. V gave up 5 bases and J gave up 5 bases, with 13 bases separating them. Germline CDR1 reads SEHNR; CDR2 reads FQNEAQ (reference sequence). The CDR3 spells CASSHRSLNEQYF. In DNA form, the CDR3 reads TGTGCCAGCAGCCACCGCAGCCTAAACGAGCAGTACTTC.

The gene calls are TRBV7-8 and TRBJ2-2; D is possibly TRBD1 (5 bases). Trimming cost V 10 bases and J 6 bases, with 18 bases left between them. Germline CDR1 and CDR2: SGHVS and FQNEAQ. CDR3 length: 14 residues. CDR3 sequence: CATRASATPGELFF. The CDR3 DNA follows: TGTGCCACCAGGGCTTCTGCTACACCCGGGGAGCTGTTTTTT.

This chain uses TRBV4-1 with TRBJ2-1, with D hard to call. The CDR3 is made up of 16 amino acids. CDR1 and CDR2 (germline): MGHRA, YSYEKL. Trimming removed 1 base at V and 0 bases at J, with 10 bases between. The CDR3 coding sequence is TGCGCCAGCAGCCAAGGGTCAAGTAGCTCCTACAATGAGCAGTTCTTC. Residues: CASSQGSSSSYNEQFF.

This clonotype was detected many times. This rearrangement joins TRBV11-3 to TRBJ1-1; D is uncertain. Trimming took off 5 bases at V and 1 base at J, with 11 bases between the two ends. Per germline, CDR1 SGHNT and CDR2 YENEEA. This CDR3 has 14 amino acids. CDR3 bases: TGTGCCAGCAGCCTCGGTCGGGCGAACACTGAAGCTTTCTTT. Protein product: CASSLGRANTEAFF. Full variable domain (outside the CDR3, taken from reference TRBV11-3 and TRBJ1-1): EAGVVQSPRYKIIEKKQPVAFWCNPISGHNTLYWYLQNLGQGPELLIRYENEEAVDDSQLPKDRFSAERLKGVDSTLKIQPAELGDSAVYLCASSLGRANTEAFFGQGTRLTVV.

The J gene is TRBJ2-3, the V gene TRBV6-5, with 7 bases lining up with TRBD1. This CDR3 has 17 amino acids. Losses at the gene ends were 5 bases for V and 1 base for J; bases not matched to a gene: 12. In germline, CDR1 is MNHEY, CDR2 SVGAGI. For the CDR3, the DNA is TGTGCCAGCAGTAGATACAGGGGTGGGTCTGGCACAGATACGCAGTATTTT. This encodes CASSRYRGGSGTDTQYF.

As for this clonotype: The CDR3 end shows no conserved phenylalanine or tryptophan, and so a read error is likely. This chain joins TRBV11-1 and TRBJ2-1; 12 bases fit TRBD2. The germline gives CDR1 SGHAT, CDR2 FQDESV (reference sequence). The CDR3 length is 19 residues. The CDR3 reads CASSFGLGLAGTSYNEQFL. The CDR3 DNA reads as TGTGCTAGCAGCTTTGGACTCGGACTAGCGGGAACCTCCTACAATGAGCAGTTCCTC.

The gene calls are TRBV29-1 and TRBJ2-1; D ambiguous. Germline CDR1 SQVTM, CDR2 ANQGSEA. Between the trimmed V and J ends, which lost 4 bases and 4 bases, there was a span of 14 bases. The CDR3 length is 14 residues. DNA of the CDR3: TGCAGCGTTGGGCCGGCCTATAGGTACAATGAGCAGTTCTTC. As protein: CSVGPAYRYNEQFF.

J is TRBJ1-2 and V is TRBV4-1; D is possibly TRBD1 (5 bases). CDR3 size: 14 residues. Germline V gene sequence: CDR1 MGHRA, CDR2 YSYEKL. Trimming left V 5 bases short and J 3 bases short, with 13 bases between. The CDR3 is CASSDEDSYYGYTF. In nucleotides, the CDR3 is TGCGCCAGCAGCGATGAAGACAGCTACTATGGCTACACCTTC.

This rearrangement joins TRBV19 to TRBJ2-5, with D perhaps matching TRBD2 (5 bases). This CDR3 has 14 residues. From germline, CDR1 is LNHDA and CDR2 SQIVND (reference sequence). With 5 bases removed from V and 5 bases from J, the gap between germline ends came to 15 bases. CDR3 DNA sequence: TGTGCCAGTAGTGGGTCTGGGAGTCTGGAGACCCAGTACTTC. Its translation is CASSGSGSLETQYF.

A note on this clonotype: A single base separates this from a much larger clone, so it may be a read error. As the CDR3 is not closed by the conserved phenylalanine or tryptophan, this likely results from a read error. The chain carries TRBV6-2 or TRBV6-3 and TRBJ2-7; tentatively, D is TRBD2 (5 bases). V lost 6 bases and J lost 7, with 10 bases in between. CDR1 and CDR2 from the germline V gene are MNHEY and SVGEGT. This CDR3 has 11 residues. In DNA, the CDR3 is TGTGCCAGCAGCCCTAGAGGGGAGCAGTACATC. This gives the protein CASSPRGEQYI.